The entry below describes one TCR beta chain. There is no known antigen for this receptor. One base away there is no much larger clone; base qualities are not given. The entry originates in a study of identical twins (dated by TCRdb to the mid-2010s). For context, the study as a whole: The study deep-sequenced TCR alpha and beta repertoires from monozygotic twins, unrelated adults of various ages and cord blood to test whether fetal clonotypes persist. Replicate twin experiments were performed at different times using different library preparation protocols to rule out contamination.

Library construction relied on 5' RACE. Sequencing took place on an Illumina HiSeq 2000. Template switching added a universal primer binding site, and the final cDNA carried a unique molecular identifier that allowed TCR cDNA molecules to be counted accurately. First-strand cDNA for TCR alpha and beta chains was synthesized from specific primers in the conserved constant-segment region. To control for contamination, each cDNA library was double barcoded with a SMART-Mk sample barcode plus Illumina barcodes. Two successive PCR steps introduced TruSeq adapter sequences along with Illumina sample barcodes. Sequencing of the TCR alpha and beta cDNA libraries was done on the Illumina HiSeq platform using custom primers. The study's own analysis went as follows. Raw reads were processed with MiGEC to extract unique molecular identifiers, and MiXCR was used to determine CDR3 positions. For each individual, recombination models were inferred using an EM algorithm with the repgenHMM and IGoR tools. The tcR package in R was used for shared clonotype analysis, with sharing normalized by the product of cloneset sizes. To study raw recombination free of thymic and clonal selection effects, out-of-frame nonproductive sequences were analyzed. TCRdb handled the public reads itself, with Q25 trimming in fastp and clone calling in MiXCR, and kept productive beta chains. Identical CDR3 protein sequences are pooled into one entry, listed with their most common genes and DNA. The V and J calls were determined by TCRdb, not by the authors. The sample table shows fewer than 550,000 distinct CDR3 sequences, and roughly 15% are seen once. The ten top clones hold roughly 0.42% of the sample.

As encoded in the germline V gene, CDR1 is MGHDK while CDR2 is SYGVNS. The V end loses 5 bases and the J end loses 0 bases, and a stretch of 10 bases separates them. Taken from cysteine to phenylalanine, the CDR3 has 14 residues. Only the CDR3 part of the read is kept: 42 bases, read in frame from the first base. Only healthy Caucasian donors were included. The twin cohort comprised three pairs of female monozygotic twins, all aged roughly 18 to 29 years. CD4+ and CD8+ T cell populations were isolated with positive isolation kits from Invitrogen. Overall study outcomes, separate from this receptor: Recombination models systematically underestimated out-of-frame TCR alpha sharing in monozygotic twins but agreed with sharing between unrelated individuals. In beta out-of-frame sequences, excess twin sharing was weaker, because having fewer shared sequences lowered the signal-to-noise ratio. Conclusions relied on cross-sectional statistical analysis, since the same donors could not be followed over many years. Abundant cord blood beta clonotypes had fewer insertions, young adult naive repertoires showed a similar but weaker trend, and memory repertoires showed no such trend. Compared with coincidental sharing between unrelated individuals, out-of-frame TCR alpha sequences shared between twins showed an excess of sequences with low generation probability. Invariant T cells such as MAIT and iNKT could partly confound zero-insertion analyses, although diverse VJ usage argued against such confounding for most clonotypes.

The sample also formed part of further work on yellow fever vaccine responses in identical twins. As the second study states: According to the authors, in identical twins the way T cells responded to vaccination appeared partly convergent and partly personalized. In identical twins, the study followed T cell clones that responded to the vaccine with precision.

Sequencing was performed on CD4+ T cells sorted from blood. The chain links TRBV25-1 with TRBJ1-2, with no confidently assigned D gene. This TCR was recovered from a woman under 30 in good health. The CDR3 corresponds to CASSSAVTNYGYTF. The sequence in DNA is TGTGCCAGCAGTTCGGCCGTAACTAACTATGGCTACACCTTC.